Below are 25 T cell receptor beta chains sequenced from a single sample in a study of follicular helper T cells after annual influenza vaccination. Specified time point: 2015-2016 season, 7 days after influenza vaccination. The method was immunoSEQ multiplex PCR; TCRdb's version includes in-frame clones alone and lacks a portion of them. The sample records about 800 clones, under 80% being singletons. The starting material was CXCR5+ CD38+ circulating T follicular helper cells from blood, obtained 7 days after influenza vaccination. Subset described: circulating Tfh, non-naive CD4+CXCR5+PD-1+ (ICOS+CD38+ or ICOS-CD38-). These receptors were taken from an adult who received the influenza vaccine.

The V call is TRBV6-6, the J call TRBJ1-1; 9 nucleotides align to TRBD1. V dropped 7 bases and J dropped 7; count of bases not matched to a gene: 7. Germline CDR1 MNHNY, CDR2 SVGAGI (reference sequence). The length of the CDR3 is 13 residues. The CDR3 DNA reads TGTGCCAGCACCCTGACAGGGGGGGGTGAAGCTTTCTTT. The encoded protein is CASTLTGGGEAFF.

This clone was detected only once. The chain combines TRBV6-1 with TRBJ2-5; no clear D. This CDR3 contains 12 residues. The germline V and J ends were trimmed by 4 bases and 6 bases, with 9 bases remaining between them. The V gene's germline CDR1 is MNHNS and CDR2 SASEGT. The CDR3 region is CASSVSWQTQYF. The DNA for the CDR3 is TGTGCCAGCAGTGTGAGCTGGCAGACCCAGTACTTC.

The chain carries TRBV6-5 and TRBJ1-2, with D unresolved. V gave up 5 bases and J gave up 7 bases, with 14 bases separating them. The CDR3 has 13 residues. The V gene's germline CDR1 is MNHEY and CDR2 SVGAGI. The CDR3 protein is CASSEVLGSGYTF. In DNA form, the CDR3 reads TGTGCCAGCAGTGAAGTCCTGGGAAGTGGCTACACCTTC.

The gene calls are TRBV6-5 and TRBJ2-7; 7 nucleotides align to TRBD1. Germline V gives CDR1 MNHEY, CDR2 SVGAGI. V lost 7 bases, J lost 6 bases, and 9 bases stayed unmatched. The CDR3 totals 13 residues. CDR3 nucleotide sequence: TGTGCCAGCATAGGTACCAGGGGGAGCGAGCAGTACTTC. This encodes CASIGTRGSEQYF.

The chain joins TRBV7-6 to TRBJ2-5; D uncertain. Trimming stripped 1 base from V and 5 bases from J, with 8 bases between. CDR1 is SGHVS, CDR2 FNYEAQ, per germline. This CDR3 is 13 amino acids long. CDR3 protein: CASSLGLRETQYF. In DNA form, the CDR3 reads TGTGCCAGCAGCTTAGGGCTGCGGGAGACCCAGTACTTC.

V and J are TRBV18 and TRBJ1-1; D is undetermined. Trimming shortened V by 4 bases and J by 3 bases, and 9 bases separated the two germline ends. The germline CDR1 and CDR2 sequences are KGHSH and LQKENI. This CDR3 contains 13 residues. In DNA form, the CDR3 reads TGTGCCAGCTCACGGGAGAGGGACACTGAAGCTTTCTTT. The encoded protein is CASSRERDTEAFF.

This clone was picked up a small number of times. The chain has TRBV5-1 and TRBJ1-4; D is possibly TRBD1 (5 bases). Germline lookup yields CDR1 SGHRS and CDR2 YFSETQ. Trimming removed 5 bases at V and 11 bases at J, with 16 bases between. CDR3 size: 13 residues. The CDR3: CASRVRGEEKLFF. Written as DNA, the CDR3 is TGCGCCAGCAGGGTGAGGGGTGAGGAGAAACTGTTTTTT.

This clone was picked up one time. The chain carries TRBV29-1 and TRBJ1-5; D uncertain. The germline V gene encodes CDR1 SQVTM and CDR2 ANQGSEA. Trimming stripped 8 bases from V and 0 bases from J, with 11 bases between. CDR3 length: 13 residues. In nucleotides, the CDR3 is TGCAGCCCCTGGACTAATAGCAATCAGCCCCAGCATTTT. Amino acid sequence: CSPWTNSNQPQHF. The full variable domain, rest sourced from reference TRBV29-1 and TRBJ1-5, is SAVISQKPSRDICQRGTSLTIQCQVDSQVTMMFWYRQQPGQSLTLIATANQGSEATYESGFVIDKFPISRPNLTFSTLTVSNMSPEDSSIYLCSPWTNSNQPQHFGDGTRLSIL.

This clone appeared a single time. The J gene is TRBJ1-4, the V gene TRBV20-1, with D unclear. This CDR3 contains 11 residues. CDR1 is DFQATT, CDR2 SNEGSKA, per germline (reference sequence). Trimming took 5 bases from V and 7 from J, leaving 8 bases between them. The CDR3 DNA sequence: TGCAGTGCTCGACGGGGTGAAAAACTGTTTTTT. It yields the protein CSARRGEKLFF.

J is TRBJ2-7 and V is TRBV5-4, with a tentative D call TRBD1 (7 bases). This CDR3 has 13 amino acids. V gave up 1 base and J gave up 7 bases, with 12 bases separating them. CDR1 and CDR2 (germline): SGHNT, YYREEE (reference sequence). CDR3 coding DNA: TGTGCCAGCAGCTTGAACCAGGGGGGTGAGCAGTACTTC. Translating it yields CASSLNQGGEQYF. The whole variable domain, remainder taken from reference TRBV5-4 and TRBJ2-7, is ETGVTQSPTHLIKTRGQQVTLRCSSQSGHNTVSWYQQALGQGPQFIFQYYREEENGRGNFPPRFSGLQFPNYSSELNVNALELDDSALYLCASSLNQGGEQYFGPGTRLTVT.

This rearrangement joins TRBV7-3 to TRBJ2-3, with 9 bases identical to TRBD1. The length of the CDR3 is 15 residues. V dropped 6 bases and J dropped 2; count of bases not matched to a gene: 6. Germline values: CDR1 SGHTA, CDR2 FQGTGA. The CDR3 protein is CASRGGDRATDTQYF. In DNA, the CDR3 is TGTGCCAGCAGGGGAGGGGACAGGGCCACAGATACGCAGTATTTT. Complete variable domain (other parts from reference TRBV7-3 and TRBJ2-3): GAGVSQTPSNKVTEKGKYVELRCDPISGHTALYWYRQSLGQGPEFLIYFQGTGAADDSGLPNDRFFAVRPEGSVSTLKIQRTERGDSAVYLCASRGGDRATDTQYFGPGTRLTVL.

V and J are TRBV7-9 and TRBJ2-7, with D maybe TRBD1 (5 bases). CDR3 length: 14 residues. Trimming pared 5 bases from V and 2 bases from J, leaving 13 bases between. CDR1 is SEHNR, CDR2 FQNEAQ, per germline (reference sequence). Written as DNA, the CDR3 is TGTGCCAGCAGCCCCCGTGGGGCAACCTACGAGCAGTACTTC. It yields the protein CASSPRGATYEQYF.

The chain links TRBV5-1 to TRBJ1-1, with D possibly matching TRBD1 (5 bases). The CDR3 runs 14 residues. Germline assignment: CDR1 SGHRS and CDR2 YFSETQ. Deletions cut 3 bases from V and 4 bases from J, with 13 bases between. CDR3 in DNA: TGCGCCAGCAGCTCCCAGGCCGACAGCACTGAAGCTTTCTTT. Translated, it gives CASSSQADSTEAFF.

The chain employs TRBV7-8 and TRBJ2-7; weak D call: TRBD2 (6 bases). The V and J ends lost 1 base and 4 bases respectively, with 14 bases between them. From germline, CDR1 is SGHVS and CDR2 FQNEAQ. This CDR3 is 15 amino acids long. CDR3 residues: CASSLEFVGGYEQYF. The CDR3 nucleotides are TGTGCCAGCAGCTTAGAGTTTGTGGGGGGTTACGAGCAGTACTTC.

The V and J genes are TRBV7-9 and TRBJ1-3, with 7 bases lining up with TRBD1. The V segment lost 8 bases and the J segment 3 bases; nucleotides outside the gene matches: 16. The CDR3 runs 17 residues. Germline V gene lookup returns CDR1 SEHNR and CDR2 FQNEAQ (reference sequence). CDR3 nucleotides: TGTGCCAGCGGAGGATATAGACAGGGAATCTTTGGAAACACCATATATTTT. Its protein product is CASGGYRQGIFGNTIYF.

This clone was observed once. V gene TRBV7-6 combines with J gene TRBJ1-2, with TRBD1 identical over 7 bases. The CDR3 runs 12 residues. CDR1 is SGHVS and CDR2 is FNYEAQ in the germline V gene. The ends lost 5 bases at V and 7 bases at J; junction bases unmatched: 4. The DNA for the CDR3 is TGTGCCAGCAGCCTCGGGACAGCTGGCTACACCTTC. Protein sequence: CASSLGTAGYTF.

The chain joins TRBV7-2 to TRBJ2-7; a possible D gene is TRBD1 (6 bases). CDR1 is SGHTA, CDR2 FQGNSA, per germline. The CDR3 has 17 amino acids. The V end was cut by 3 bases, the J end by 2 bases, with 20 bases between. For the CDR3, the DNA is TGTGCCAGCAGCTTCAGTTCAGGACCAGGGGTGCCCTACGAGCAGTACTTC. Amino acid sequence: CASSFSSGPGVPYEQYF. The full variable domain, rest sourced from reference TRBV7-2 and TRBJ2-7, is GAGVSQSPSNKVTEKGKDVELRCDPISGHTALYWYRQSLGQGLEFLIYFQGNSAPDKSGLPSDRFSAERTGGSVSTLTIQRTQQEDSAVYLCASSFSSGPGVPYEQYFGPGTRLTVT.

Comment on this clone: The junction does not match germline at one end; this may be a read error. The rearrangement joins TRBV7-7 to TRBJ1-4; D unclear. The CDR3 is 15 amino acids. Germline CDR1 and CDR2: SSHAT and FNYEAQ (reference sequence). CDR3 nucleotides: TGTGCTAGCAGCTTAGGTGGCACGCGCAATGAAAAACTGTTTTTT. It is translated as CASSLGGTRNEKLFF.

CDR3 DNA: TGTGCCAGCAGCTCCACTCCCTACGAGCAGTACTTC. Translated: CASSSTPYEQYF. This sequence joins TRBV7-2 and TRBJ2-7, with unresolved D. The germline V and J ends were trimmed by 4 bases and 2 bases, with 6 bases remaining between them. From germline, CDR1 is SGHTA and CDR2 FQGNSA. This CDR3 is 12 amino acids long.

This rearrangement joins TRBV7-2 to TRBJ1-6, with D hard to call. Trimming left V 7 bases short and J 8 bases short, with 9 bases between. The CDR3 consists of 12 residues. The germline CDR1 and CDR2 sequences are SGHTA and FQGNSA. The CDR3, as DNA: TGTGCCAGCAAACAGACTTATTCACCCCTCCACTTT. Translating gives CASKQTYSPLHF.

CDR3 nucleotide sequence: TGTGCCAGCTCCCGAGGGACTGAAGCTTTCTTT. Translation: CASSRGTEAFF. V usage is TRBV28 and J usage is TRBJ1-1; unclear D gene. Trimming took off 8 bases at V and 5 bases at J, with 9 bases between the two ends. Germline-derived CDR1 and CDR2 are MDHEN and SYDVKM. The CDR3 is made up of 11 amino acids.

The V and J genes are TRBV11-3 and TRBJ1-3; no clear D. This CDR3 is built from 14 residues. Between the trimmed V and J ends, which lost 5 bases and 7 bases, there was a span of 15 bases. Germline CDR1 SGHNT, CDR2 YENEEA. The CDR3 loop is CASSPGRAANTIYF. The CDR3 DNA sequence: TGTGCCAGCAGCCCCGGACGCGCTGCCAACACCATATATTTT.

The chain joins TRBV29-1 to TRBJ2-5; the match to TRBD2 covers 7 bases. Per germline, CDR1 SQVTM and CDR2 ANQGSEA. Trimming took 3 bases from V and 1 from J; bases not matched to a gene: 2. The CDR3 is 13 amino acids. CDR3 in amino acids: CSVEAGAQETQYF. In DNA form, the CDR3 reads TGCAGCGTTGAGGCGGGAGCCCAAGAGACCCAGTACTTC.

CDR3 sequence reads: CASSPPTGSSYEQYF. CDR3 sequence (DNA): TGTGCCAGCTCACCACCGACAGGATCCTCCTACGAGCAGTACTTC. The chain links TRBV18 to TRBJ2-7, with D perhaps TRBD1 (6 bases). Germline values: CDR1 KGHSH, CDR2 LQKENI. Trimming left V 0 bases short and J 0 bases short, with 9 bases between. This CDR3 has 15 amino acids.

This clone occurred once. The chain has TRBV19 and TRBJ2-1; 9 nucleotides align to TRBD1. This CDR3 has 15 amino acids. The germline V gene has CDR1 LNHDA and CDR2 SQIVND (reference sequence). Trimming at V came to 6 bases and at J to 6 bases, leaving 9 bases not matched to a gene. The CDR3 reads CASRAPGTGINEQFF. CDR3 in DNA: TGTGCCAGTAGGGCTCCAGGGACAGGGATCAATGAGCAGTTCTTC.